The next 21 T cell receptor beta chains were all read from a single sample in a study of blood T cell repertoires in COVID-19. The method was immunoSEQ multiplex PCR; TCRdb's version includes in-frame clones alone and lacks a portion of them. Of around 140,000 clones in the sample, 85% to 90% were seen once. Sequenced input: peripheral blood. The receptors were sampled from a man aged 18 to 35 with COVID-19, enrolled during active disease.

This clone was detected once. The chain has TRBV4-3 and TRBJ2-3; the D gene is possibly TRBD2 (5 bases). Looked up from germline, CDR1 is LGHNA and CDR2 is YSLEER. Trimming stripped 4 bases from V and 3 bases from J, with 11 bases between. CDR3 size: 14 residues. The CDR3: CASSRLAGTDTQYF. CDR3 bases: TGCGCCAGCAGCCGGCTAGCTGGGACAGATACGCAGTATTTT.

The V and J genes are TRBV10-3 and TRBJ2-2; D might be TRBD2 (6 bases). V lost 2 bases, J lost 2 bases, and 12 bases lay in between. The CDR3 is 16 residues long. Germline CDR1 is ENHRY and CDR2 is SYGVKD. CDR3 nucleotide sequence: TGTGCCATCAGTGAGGTCGGGAGCGATAACACCGGGGAGCTGTTTTTT. It translates to CAISEVGSDNTGELFF.

The chain links TRBV7-3 to TRBJ2-1; TRBD2 aligns across 11 bases. The germline V gene encodes CDR1 SGHTA and CDR2 FQGTGA. The CDR3 runs 19 residues. V was clipped by 6 bases and J by 0 bases; unmatched bases: 13. The CDR3 DNA reads TGTGCCAGCAGACCCCACCCAGGGACTAGCGGTAACTCCTACAATGAGCAGTTCTTC. As protein: CASRPHPGTSGNSYNEQFF. The variable domain in full, completed from reference TRBV7-3 and TRBJ2-1, reads GAGVSQTPSNKVTEKGKYVELRCDPISGHTALYWYRQSLGQGPEFLIYFQGTGAADDSGLPNDRFFAVRPEGSVSTLKIQRTERGDSAVYLCASRPHPGTSGNSYNEQFFGPGTRLTVL.

This chain connects TRBV9 to TRBJ2-1; 8 bases agree with TRBD2. The length of the CDR3 is 21 residues. V dropped 0 bases and J dropped 0; count of bases not matched to a gene: 17. Per germline, CDR1 SGDLS and CDR2 YYNGEE. This chain's CDR3 is CASSVVGSGSGGISSYNEQFF. The CDR3 DNA reads as TGTGCCAGCAGCGTAGTGGGATCAGGAAGCGGGGGCATAAGCTCCTACAATGAGCAGTTCTTC.

The chain carries TRBV4-3 and TRBJ2-3; 9 nucleotides match TRBD2. V trimming: 0 bases; J trimming: 5 bases; junction bases outside the gene matches: 12. The length of the CDR3 is 18 residues. The germline gives CDR1 LGHNA, CDR2 YSLEER. CDR3 sequence: CASSQDGYPSGNGDTQYF. CDR3 bases: TGCGCCAGCAGCCAAGATGGTTATCCTAGCGGGAATGGAGATACGCAGTATTTT.

V usage is TRBV10-2 and J usage is TRBJ1-5, with TRBD1 identical over 7 bases. The CDR3 has 14 residues. The germline V gene encodes CDR1 WSHSY and CDR2 SAAADI. V dropped 6 bases and J dropped 6; count of bases not matched to a gene: 8. The chain's CDR3 is CASRMDRRAQPQHF. CDR3 bases: TGCGCCAGCAGAATGGACAGGAGGGCTCAGCCCCAGCATTTT.

This clone appeared a single time. The chain joins TRBV5-1 to TRBJ2-3; D is perhaps TRBD1 (6 bases). Germline V lookup: CDR1 SGHRS, CDR2 YFSETQ. V was cut by 4 bases and J by 0 bases, with 12 bases left in between. This CDR3 has 15 amino acids. The DNA for the CDR3 is TGCGCCAGCAGCAAAGGACAGAGTAGCACAGATACGCAGTATTTT. This sequence encodes CASSKGQSSTDTQYF.

The chain combines TRBV30 with TRBJ1-2; 7 bases match TRBD1. The V gene end was trimmed by 4 bases and the J gene end by 6 bases; junction bases not matched to a gene: 8. Germline lookup yields CDR1 GTSNPN and CDR2 SVGIG (reference sequence). This CDR3 has 13 amino acids. In nucleotides, the CDR3 is TGTGCCTGGACCTACACAGGGGAAAATGGCTACACCTTC. This sequence encodes CAWTYTGENGYTF.

The J gene is TRBJ2-3, the V gene TRBV4-2; the D gene is possibly TRBD2 (5 bases). V shed 3 bases and J shed 0 bases, with 10 bases lying between them. This CDR3 has 15 amino acids. CDR1 and CDR2 from the germline V gene are LGHNA and YNFKEQ. The CDR3 spells CASSQERTSTDTQYF. In DNA form, the CDR3 reads TGTGCCAGCAGCCAGGAGCGGACTAGCACAGATACGCAGTATTTT.

V and J are TRBV3-1 (or the pseudogene TRBV3-2) and TRBJ2-5; D unresolved. With 0 bases removed from V and 2 bases from J, the gap between germline ends came to 16 bases. The CDR3 runs 17 residues. Germline CDR1 reads LGHDT; CDR2 reads YNNKEL (reference sequence). DNA for the CDR3: TGTGCCAGCAGCCAAGAAGCTCCCCTCATTTCTCAAGAGACCCAGTACTTC. Its protein product is CASSQEAPLISQETQYF.

In DNA, the CDR3 is TGTGCCAGCTCCCTTCAAGAGACCCAGTACTTC. As protein: CASSLQETQYF. The rearrangement uses TRBV11-2 and TRBJ2-5; D remains ambiguous. The germline V gene has CDR1 SGHAT and CDR2 FQNNGV. V dropped 8 bases and J dropped 2 bases, with 6 bases sitting between them. There are 11 residues in the CDR3.

The chain uses TRBV6-6 and TRBJ2-2, with D hard to call. Germline lookup yields CDR1 MNHNY and CDR2 SVGAGI (reference sequence). The CDR3 runs to 15 residues. Trimming shortened V by 5 bases and J by 5 bases, and 15 bases separated the two germline ends. CDR3 sequence: CASSPRSPETGELFF. CDR3 bases: TGTGCCAGCAGTCCCCGCAGCCCGGAGACCGGGGAGCTGTTTTTT.

The J gene is TRBJ2-5, the V gene TRBV24-1; tentative D call: TRBD2 (6 bases). This CDR3 region has 15 residues. Germline values: CDR1 KGHDR, CDR2 SFDVKD. The V end lost 3 bases, the J end lost 0 bases, and 10 bases lay between the germline ends. The CDR3 sequence: CATSDRREYQETQYF. Here the CDR3 DNA reads TGTGCCACCAGTGATCGACGGGAGTACCAAGAGACCCAGTACTTC.

The chain links TRBV27 to TRBJ1-1, with D possibly being TRBD1 (5 bases). Germline V gene lookup returns CDR1 MNHEY and CDR2 SMNVEV (reference sequence). Trimming stripped 6 bases from V and 1 base from J, with 18 bases between. This CDR3 has 16 residues. The CDR3 here is CASRNLFPGRNTEAFF. The CDR3, as DNA: TGTGCCAGCAGAAACCTCTTTCCAGGGCGGAACACTGAAGCTTTCTTT.

V and J are TRBV27 and TRBJ2-1, with TRBD2 matching over 13 bases. V shed 6 bases, J shed 10 bases, and the junction held 9 bases outside the gene matches. This CDR3 region has 15 residues. Germline V gene sequence: CDR1 MNHEY, CDR2 SMNVEV (reference sequence). The CDR3 DNA is TGTGCCAGCAGCCTCAGGACTAGCGGGAGCGGAGAGCAGTTCTTC. The encoded protein is CASSLRTSGSGEQFF.

The CDR3 DNA reads TGTGCCAGCAGTGAAGAAGAGGGCTCCTACAATGAGCAGTTCTTC. Its protein product is CASSEEEGSYNEQFF. This rearrangement joins TRBV6-1 to TRBJ2-1, with D possibly TRBD2 on 5 matching bases. This CDR3 contains 15 residues. Trimming shortened V by 1 base and J by 0 bases, and 7 bases separated the two germline ends. The germline CDR1 and CDR2 sequences are MNHNS and SASEGT.

The chain has TRBV6-6 and TRBJ1-1, with D possibly matching TRBD1 (5 bases). This CDR3 comprises 15 residues. V was pared by 0 bases and J by 6 bases, with 14 bases between. The germline V gene has CDR1 MNHNY and CDR2 SVGAGI (reference sequence). CDR3 loop: CASSYSDTFYSEAFF. The CDR3 DNA sequence: TGTGCCAGCAGTTACTCGGACACTTTCTACTCTGAAGCTTTCTTT.

The chain links TRBV24-1 to TRBJ2-2; TRBD1 aligns across 7 bases. This CDR3 comprises 19 residues. Germline V lookup: CDR1 KGHDR, CDR2 SFDVKD. V was pared by 0 bases and J by 0 bases, with 9 bases of the junction left unmatched. CDR3 sequence (DNA): TGTGCCACCAGTGATTTGCCAGACAGGGCCCTCCCGAACACCGGGGAGCTGTTTTTT. The encoded protein is CATSDLPDRALPNTGELFF.

This clone has only one observation. The genes are TRBV3-1 (or the pseudogene TRBV3-2) and TRBJ2-1, with D tentatively TRBD2 (6 bases). Germline CDR1 and CDR2: LGHDT and YNNKEL (reference sequence). V lost 4 bases to trimming and J lost 3 bases, with 25 bases between them. This CDR3 is built from 19 residues. The CDR3 loop reads CASSRAGLLVGGYYNEQFF. Written as DNA, the CDR3 is TGTGCCAGCAGCCGCGCGGGTCTTCTGGTGGGAGGCTACTACAATGAGCAGTTCTTC.

The chain combines TRBV9 with TRBJ2-5, with D hard to call. Per the germline V gene, CDR1 is SGDLS and CDR2 is YYNGEE. Trimming cost V 0 bases and J 1 base, with 7 bases left between them. This CDR3 contains 14 residues. This CDR3 is CASSVDGTQETQYF. CDR3 coding DNA: TGTGCCAGCAGCGTAGACGGTACCCAAGAGACCCAGTACTTC.

The J gene is TRBJ2-7, the V gene TRBV19, with TRBD1 as a possible D gene (7 bases). Germline values: CDR1 LNHDA, CDR2 SQIVND (reference sequence). The CDR3 has 13 residues. V was pared by 4 bases and J by 4 bases, with 11 bases between. The CDR3 reads CASSNQGGYEQYF. CDR3 DNA sequence: TGTGCCAGTAGTAACCAGGGGGGTTACGAGCAGTACTTC.